Below are 13 T cell receptor beta chains sequenced from a single sample in a study of post-analysis software for immune sequencing data. These TCRs' antigens remain unknown. Overall study results and limits: With TRBV5-6, TRBV5-1 and TRBV20-1 included, about five TRBV segments were more frequent in patients than in controls.

Unique molecular identifiers were carried by the TCR beta cDNA libraries. Each CDR3 protein is one row after TCRdb ran MiXCR on the PCR reads. The sample lists some 690,000 distinct CDR3 sequences, approximately 59% occurring once. Sequencing was done on a sample of blood. The receptor set was obtained from a girl aged 2-10 years with multiple sclerosis.

The chain employs TRBV12-3 or TRBV12-4 and TRBJ1-2; TRBD1 is a possible D gene (5 bases). Deletions cut 6 bases from V and 5 bases from J, with 13 bases between. The CDR3 length is 13 residues. The CDR3 here is CASSPRTQYGYTF. CDR3 bases: TGTGCCAGCAGCCCTCGGACACAATATGGCTACACCTTC.

The chain links TRBV6-1 to TRBJ2-1; 7 bases map to TRBD1. This CDR3 comprises 12 residues. V trimming: 10 bases; J trimming: 4 bases; junction bases outside the gene matches: 4. Germline V gives CDR1 MNHNS, CDR2 SASEGT. The CDR3 bases are TGTGCCACCTCGACAGGGTACAATGAGCAGTTCTTC. Amino acids: CATSTGYNEQFF.

The chain links TRBV29-1 to TRBJ2-1, with 8 bases matching TRBD2. In germline, CDR1 is SQVTM, CDR2 ANQGSEA. The trim removed 8 bases at V and 9 bases at J, leaving 9 bases unmatched. The CDR3 length is 12 residues. The CDR3, as DNA: TGCAGCTTCAGGGGCGCGGGGGGTGAGCAGTTCTTC. This codes for CSFRGAGGEQFF.

The gene calls are TRBV29-1 and TRBJ2-1; D remains unclear. Germline CDR1 reads SQVTM; CDR2 reads ANQGSEA. Trimming took 7 bases from V and 6 from J, leaving 19 bases between them. The CDR3 runs 14 residues. DNA of the CDR3: TGCAGCGCCTCTGTGGGTAACCAAGGCAATGAGCAGTTCTTC. Translating it yields CSASVGNQGNEQFF.

The chain carries TRBV6-6 and TRBJ2-2; D may be TRBD2 (5 bases). V lost 7 bases to trimming and J lost 5 bases, with 14 bases between them. The CDR3 loop spans 14 amino acids. Germline assignment: CDR1 MNHNY and CDR2 SVGAGI (reference sequence). As DNA, the CDR3 is TGTGCCAGCATCAATGAGGGTGGAACCGGGGAGCTGTTTTTT. Translation gives CASINEGGTGELFF.

The rearrangement links TRBV14 to TRBJ2-3, with TRBD2 as a possible D gene (5 bases). V was clipped by 1 base and J by 5 bases, with 13 bases between them. Per the germline V gene, CDR1 is SGHDN and CDR2 is FVKESK. There are 15 residues in the CDR3. CDR3 sequence (DNA): TGTGCCAGCAGCCAAGGGGAGCGGAGGTTAGATACGCAGTATTTT. Its translation: CASSQGERRLDTQYF.

This clonotype came up a few times. The chain combines TRBV11-2 with TRBJ2-7, with D unresolved. The ends were cut back, 1 base at V and 3 bases at J, with 7 bases in the middle. Germline V CDR1 and CDR2: SGHAT, FQNNGV. CDR3 length: 13 residues. CDR3 DNA: TGTGCCAGCAGCTTAGGGATAGACTACGAGCAGTACTTC. It translates to CASSLGIDYEQYF.

This clonotype occurred a few times. The chain is built from TRBV7-8 and TRBJ2-7, with 7 bases that match TRBD2. The V gene's germline CDR1 is SGHVS and CDR2 FQNEAQ. The length of the CDR3 is 14 residues. V trimming: 1 base; J trimming: 2 bases; junction bases outside the gene matches: 2. The CDR3 DNA reads as TGTGCCAGCAGCTTAGACGGGAGGCCCTACGAGCAGTACTTC. The encoded protein is CASSLDGRPYEQYF.

This sequence joins TRBV5-1 and TRBJ2-3; 14 positions match TRBD2. In germline, CDR1 is SGHRS, CDR2 YFSETQ. This CDR3 has 18 amino acids. J gave up 4 bases and V 4 bases, and 11 bases lay outside the gene matches. DNA for the CDR3: TGCGCCAGCAGCATATCCGGGACTAGCGGGAGCGGCCCAGATACGCAGTATTTT. This sequence encodes CASSISGTSGSGPDTQYF.

The chain employs TRBV20-1 and TRBJ2-7; TRBD2 matches 8 bases. This CDR3 is built from 14 residues. Germline loops: CDR1 DFQATT, CDR2 SNEGSKA (reference sequence). The junction had 8 bases not matched to a gene; V was cut back by 6 bases and J by 1 base. The CDR3 here is CSATPAGESYEQYF. The CDR3 DNA follows: TGCAGTGCCACTCCAGCGGGAGAGTCCTACGAGCAGTACTTC.

The chain uses TRBV20-1 and TRBJ2-4; D is unresolved. V was pared by 0 bases and J by 1 base, with 7 bases between. Germline values: CDR1 DFQATT, CDR2 SNEGSKA (reference sequence). The CDR3 consists of 14 residues. The CDR3 protein is CSARDLFAKNIQYF. The CDR3 DNA sequence: TGCAGTGCTAGAGATCTGTTTGCCAAAAACATTCAGTACTTC.

V usage is TRBV4-3 and J usage is TRBJ2-1; TRBD2 agrees at 13 bases. The V and J ends lost 3 bases and 8 bases, in that order; junction bases with no gene match: 7. The CDR3 length is 16 residues. CDR1 LGHNA and CDR2 YSLEER come from the germline V gene. In DNA form, the CDR3 reads TGCGCCAGCAGCCAGGGACTAGCGGGGCCCACCGATGAGCAGTTCTTC. It translates to CASSQGLAGPTDEQFF.

The gene calls are TRBV5-1 and TRBJ1-2, with a possible D match to TRBD1 (5 bases). The CDR3 contains 14 residues. The germline gives CDR1 SGHRS, CDR2 YFSETQ. Trimming removed 4 bases from V and 4 bases from J, with 14 bases in between. CDR3 coding DNA: TGCGCCAGCAGCCGGAGGCGGGACCCCTATGGCTACACCTTC. It codes for CASSRRRDPYGYTF.